One sample yielded the 13 T cell receptor beta chains listed below, sequenced in a study of blood T cells in healthy people across ages. Through a sample-barcoded 5' primer and a J-beta primer mix, a second PCR was run for roughly 6 to 12 cycles. One entry per CDR3 protein results from TCRdb running MiXCR on the 5' RACE reads. The data contain 780,000 or so distinct CDR3 sequences, roughly 50% of them singletons. Sequencing was carried out using blood. These receptors originate from an older man in good health.

This clonotype was detected only once. The V and J genes are TRBV6-5 and TRBJ2-3; TRBD1 aligns across 9 bases. Germline CDR1 MNHEY, CDR2 SVGAGI. The CDR3 is 14 amino acids. V lost 6 bases to trimming and J lost 7 bases; unmatched junction nucleotides: 8. The CDR3 is CASSRDRVMNTQYF. The CDR3 DNA reads as TGTGCCAGCAGCAGGGACAGGGTCATGAATACGCAGTATTTT.

This clonotype was counted many times. The genes are TRBV6-5 and TRBJ2-7; 12 nucleotides line up with TRBD2. The CDR3 is made up of 14 amino acids. Losses at the gene ends were 6 bases for V and 1 base for J; bases not matched to a gene: 1. CDR1 MNHEY and CDR2 SVGAGI come from the germline V gene. CDR3 sequence reads: CASRGLAGSYEQYF. CDR3 nucleotides: TGTGCCAGCAGAGGACTAGCGGGGTCCTACGAGCAGTACTTC.

The chain combines TRBV20-1 with TRBJ2-6, with a possible D match to TRBD1 (6 bases). The CDR3 covers 14 residues. Germline CDR1 and CDR2: DFQATT and SNEGSKA (reference sequence). V gave up 5 bases and J gave up 2 bases, with 10 bases separating them. The CDR3 spells CSAQDSPGANVLTF. The DNA for the CDR3 is TGCAGTGCTCAGGACAGCCCTGGGGCCAACGTCCTGACTTTC.

This rearrangement joins TRBV11-2 to TRBJ2-5; the match to TRBD2 covers 8 bases. The J segment lost 3 bases and the V segment lost 7 bases, leaving 10 bases of the junction unmatched. This CDR3 has 15 amino acids. CDR1 SGHAT and CDR2 FQNNGV come from the germline V gene. The CDR3 spells CASTTWTSPEETQYF. Written as DNA, the CDR3 is TGTGCCAGCACCACGTGGACTAGCCCAGAAGAGACCCAGTACTTC.

The chain couples TRBV29-1 to TRBJ2-7; tentatively, D is TRBD1 (5 bases). The germline V gene encodes CDR1 SQVTM and CDR2 ANQGSEA. V dropped 4 bases and J dropped 0 bases, with 13 bases sitting between them. The CDR3 consists of 14 residues. The chain's CDR3 is CSVGHQGLSYEQYF. The CDR3 coding sequence is TGCAGCGTTGGTCACCAGGGCCTCTCCTACGAGCAGTACTTC.

V is TRBV6-5 and J is TRBJ1-1; no firm D call. Germline V gene lookup returns CDR1 MNHEY and CDR2 SVGAGI. The CDR3 runs to 16 residues. Trimming left V 0 bases short and J 2 bases short, with 13 bases between. The CDR3 reads CASSYSTVPGNTEAFF. As DNA, the CDR3 is TGTGCCAGCAGTTACTCGACGGTCCCGGGAAACACTGAAGCTTTCTTT.

This clonotype has a handful of counts. This chain links TRBV27 with TRBJ2-3, with D perhaps matching TRBD1 (6 bases). This CDR3 has 13 residues. Germline V gene data show CDR1 as MNHEY and CDR2 as SMNVEV (reference sequence). V gave up 8 bases and J gave up 14 bases, with 23 bases separating them. CDR3 sequence reads: CASGQGLHRYAYF. The CDR3 region has the DNA TGTGCCAGCGGGCAGGGGCTCCACAGATACGCGTATTTT.

This sequence joins TRBV6-5 and TRBJ1-2; TRBD1 aligns across 10 bases. CDR1 and CDR2 (germline): MNHEY, SVGAGI. J lost 7 bases, V lost 2 bases, and 7 bases had no gene match. The CDR3 has 15 amino acids. The CDR3 here is CASSYVGTGVIGYTF. Written as DNA, the CDR3 is TGTGCCAGCAGTTACGTGGGGACAGGGGTTATTGGCTACACCTTC.

The chain couples TRBV10-3 to TRBJ2-5, with 12 bases that match TRBD2. Germline V gives CDR1 ENHRY, CDR2 SYGVKD. The CDR3 contains 15 residues. Trimming at V came to 3 bases and at J to 5 bases, leaving 4 bases not matched to a gene. CDR3 amino acids: CAISDVTSGSETQYF. The CDR3 region has the DNA TGTGCCATCAGTGACGTGACTAGCGGGAGTGAGACCCAGTACTTC.

The chain couples TRBV12-3 or TRBV12-4 to TRBJ2-5; no reliable D call. Trimming shortened V by 5 bases and J by 11 bases, and 21 bases separated the two germline ends. CDR3 length: 14 residues. The CDR3 here is CASSLGSSSGGQYF. CDR3 coding DNA: TGTGCCAGCAGTCTCGGTAGTAGCTCGGGTGGACAGTACTTC.

The count of this clonotype is one. This sequence joins TRBV12-3 or TRBV12-4 and TRBJ2-5, with 7 positions matching TRBD1. V lost 2 bases, J lost 5 bases, and 5 bases stayed unmatched. CDR3 length: 14 amino acids. This CDR3 is CASSLRVQGETQYF. For the CDR3, the DNA is TGTGCCAGCAGTTTAAGGGTACAGGGGGAGACCCAGTACTTC.

The gene calls are TRBV29-1 and TRBJ1-1; 7 bases match TRBD1. The CDR3 loop spans 10 amino acids. Germline CDR1 and CDR2: SQVTM and ANQGSEA. The CDR3 nucleotides read TGCAACAGGACAGGATGTGAAGCTTTCTTT. Translated: CNRTGCEAFF. Combining the CDR3 with reference TRBV29-1 and TRBJ1-1 gives the whole variable domain SAVISQKPSRDICQRGTSLTIQCQVDSQVTMMFWYRQQPGQSLTLIATANQGSEATYESGFVIDKFPISRPNLTFSTLTVSNMSPEDSSIYLCNRTGCEAFFGQGTRLTVV.

CDR3 in DNA: TGTGCCAGCAGTTTAGTTCGTCGGTCGGACACTGAAGCTTTCTTT. Translation: CASSLVRRSDTEAFF. V gene TRBV27 combines with J gene TRBJ1-1; D unclear. CDR1 is MNHEY and CDR2 is SMNVEV in the germline V gene (reference sequence). The CDR3 has 15 residues. V was clipped by 2 bases and J by 3 bases, with 13 bases between them.